This entry lists 29 T cell receptor beta chains sequenced from one sample in a study of blood T cell repertoires in COVID-19. Profiled with immunoSEQ multiplex PCR; TCRdb holds only in-frame clones, not every one. The sample holds roughly 420,000 clones, roughly 90% seen once. Material for sequencing was PBMCs or T cells enriched from blood (not recorded which). The receptor set was obtained from a woman aged 25 to 39 with acute COVID-19.

V gene TRBV2 combines with J gene TRBJ1-5, with 7 bases fitting TRBD1. Losses at the gene ends were 6 bases for V and 4 bases for J; bases not matched to a gene: 9. CDR3 length: 15 amino acids. Germline CDR1 and CDR2: SNHLY and FYNNEI. CDR3 bases: TGTGCCAGCAGCGCCGGGACAGAGATTAATCAGCCCCAGCATTTT. Its protein is CASSAGTEINQPQHF. The full variable domain, completed using reference TRBV2 and TRBJ1-5, is EPEVTQTPSHQVTQMGQEVILRCVPISNHLYFYWYRQILGQKVEFLVSFYNNEISEKSEIFDDQFSVERPDGSNFTLKIRSTKLEDSAMYFCASSAGTEINQPQHFGDGTRLSIL.

The gene calls are TRBV4-3 and TRBJ1-1, with 7 bases matching TRBD1. The length of the CDR3 is 13 residues. V shed 3 bases and J 6 bases; nucleotides not matched to a gene: 4. Germline values: CDR1 LGHNA, CDR2 YSLEER. The CDR3 is CASSHRQGSEAFF. The DNA for the CDR3 is TGCGCCAGCAGCCATAGACAGGGCTCTGAAGCTTTCTTT.

The genes are TRBV27 and TRBJ1-1; no reliable D call. The V and J ends lost 2 bases and 11 bases respectively, with 9 bases between them. The CDR3 sequence is 11 residues long. Per the germline V gene, CDR1 is MNHEY and CDR2 is SMNVEV (reference sequence). The CDR3 spells CASSLLERAFF. CDR3 nucleotide sequence: TGTGCCAGCAGTTTACTAGAGAGGGCTTTCTTT.

In regard to this clone: This CDR3 is also generated by other DNA sequences in the sample. The genes are TRBV27 and TRBJ2-7; 7 bases match TRBD2. The CDR3 spans 14 residues. The V and J ends lost 6 bases and 4 bases, in that order; junction bases with no gene match: 9. Germline CDR1 is MNHEY and CDR2 is SMNVEV (reference sequence). The CDR3 spells CASSSSGSSYEQYF. The CDR3 DNA reads as TGTGCCAGCAGCAGTAGCGGGTCGTCATACGAGCAGTACTTC.

This chain uses TRBV30 with TRBJ1-4; TRBD1 might be the D (6 bases). Germline lookup yields CDR1 GTSNPN and CDR2 SVGIG (reference sequence). The length of the CDR3 is 14 residues. V was cut by 2 bases and J by 7 bases, with 14 bases left in between. The CDR3 region has the DNA TGTGCCTGGAGTAGGGCAGGGGCCGGTGAAAAACTGTTTTTT. Translation gives CAWSRAGAGEKLFF.

The V gene is TRBV7-9, the J gene TRBJ1-2, with a weak D call TRBD1 (5 bases). CDR1 is SEHNR and CDR2 is FQNEAQ in the germline V gene (reference sequence). There are 14 residues in the CDR3. Trimming cost V 1 base and J 3 bases, with 9 bases left between them. CDR3 nucleotide sequence: TGTGCCAGCAGCTTAGGGGGCTTGGACTATGGCTACACCTTC. Its translation is CASSLGGLDYGYTF.

This chain uses TRBV3-1 (or the pseudogene TRBV3-2) with TRBJ1-4; a possible D gene is TRBD1 (6 bases). The germline gives CDR1 LGHDT, CDR2 YNNKEL (reference sequence). This CDR3 comprises 14 residues. The germline V and J ends were trimmed by 1 base and 3 bases, with 6 bases remaining between them. The chain's CDR3 is CASSQAGANEKLFF. As DNA, the CDR3 is TGTGCCAGCAGCCAAGCAGGGGCTAATGAAAAACTGTTTTTT.

The rearrangement links TRBV6-4 to TRBJ2-3; 8 nucleotides line up with TRBD2. V was clipped by 3 bases and J by 11 bases; unmatched bases: 10. The CDR3 spans 14 residues. Germline V CDR1 and CDR2: MRHNA, SNTAGT. CDR3 region: CASSESVRAGEQYF. CDR3 sequence (DNA): TGTGCCAGCAGTGAGTCTGTCAGAGCGGGGGAGCAGTATTTT.

This chain joins TRBV4-1 and TRBJ1-2; 12 nucleotides agree with TRBD1. This CDR3 comprises 15 residues. Germline CDR1 and CDR2: MGHRA and YSYEKL. V trimming: 4 bases; J trimming: 7 bases; junction bases outside the gene matches: 7. CDR3 sequence (DNA): TGCGCCAGCAGCCGAGGGACAGGGGGCGGGCCTGGCTACACCTTC. Its translation is CASSRGTGGGPGYTF.

The chain carries TRBV5-6 and TRBJ1-1, with a tentative D call TRBD1 (6 bases). The CDR3 runs to 15 residues. Germline V gene lookup returns CDR1 SGHDT and CDR2 YYEEEE. With 0 bases removed from V and 1 base from J, the gap between germline ends came to 10 bases. The chain's CDR3 is CASSLAGHSNTEAFF. Written as DNA, the CDR3 is TGTGCCAGCAGCTTGGCGGGACACTCGAACACTGAAGCTTTCTTT.

The V gene is TRBV19, the J gene TRBJ2-1; TRBD1 matches 10 bases. The germline V gene has CDR1 LNHDA and CDR2 SQIVND (reference sequence). The CDR3 totals 15 residues. V was clipped by 5 bases and J by 8 bases; unmatched bases: 9. This chain's CDR3 is CASSLTGTGVYEQFF. CDR3 DNA: TGTGCCAGTAGTCTAACCGGGACAGGGGTTTATGAGCAGTTCTTC.

The chain uses TRBV7-9 and TRBJ1-5, with D tentatively TRBD1 (5 bases). Trimming took off 6 bases at V and 4 bases at J, with 16 bases between the two ends. This CDR3 is 15 amino acids long. Germline loops: CDR1 SEHNR, CDR2 FQNEAQ (reference sequence). The CDR3 sequence: CASSPSGAGNQPQHF. The DNA of the CDR3 is TGTGCCAGCAGTCCCAGCGGGGCGGGGAATCAGCCCCAGCATTTT.

The CDR3 coding sequence is TGCAGCGTTGAGGGGGGACAGCGGGTAATGAACACTGAAGCTTTCTTT. Translated, it gives CSVEGGQRVMNTEAFF. The chain uses TRBV29-1 and TRBJ1-1; 7 bases are a match to TRBD1. CDR1 and CDR2 (germline): SQVTM, ANQGSEA. There are 16 residues in the CDR3. V dropped 3 bases and J dropped 0; count of bases not matched to a gene: 10.

V and J are TRBV5-1 and TRBJ1-2; no reliable D call. V shed 3 bases and J shed 3 bases, with 15 bases lying between them. The CDR3 runs to 15 residues. From germline, CDR1 is SGHRS and CDR2 YFSETQ. The CDR3 coding sequence is TGCGCCAGCAGCTGGGTAGGAGGGCAGGACTATGGCTACACCTTC. This gives the protein CASSWVGGQDYGYTF. The full variable domain, completed using reference TRBV5-1 and TRBJ1-2, is KAGVTQTPRYLIKTRGQQVTLSCSPISGHRSVSWYQQTPGQGLQFLFEYFSETQRNKGNFPGRFSGRQFSNSRSEMNVSTLELGDSALYLCASSWVGGQDYGYTFGSGTRLTVV.

The chain employs TRBV27 and TRBJ1-1; D unresolved. V shed 3 bases and J shed 0 bases, with 11 bases lying between them. From germline, CDR1 is MNHEY and CDR2 SMNVEV (reference sequence). The CDR3 covers 15 residues. As DNA, the CDR3 is TGTGCCAGCAGTTTTGAGTCGGGGATGAACACTGAAGCTTTCTTT. Its translation: CASSFESGMNTEAFF.

This chain links TRBV7-2 with TRBJ2-3, with a tentative D call TRBD1 (5 bases). Per the germline V gene, CDR1 is SGHTA and CDR2 is FQGNSA. The ends were cut back, 1 base at V and 5 bases at J, with 16 bases in the middle. CDR3 length: 16 residues. CDR3 protein: CASSLGYNPQGDTQYF. In nucleotides, the CDR3 is TGTGCCAGCAGCTTAGGTTACAACCCCCAGGGAGATACGCAGTATTTT.

The chain employs TRBV2 and TRBJ2-2, with D maybe TRBD1 (6 bases). Germline CDR1 and CDR2: SNHLY and FYNNEI. This CDR3 comprises 13 residues. Trimming left V 10 bases short and J 6 bases short, with 15 bases between. The CDR3 region is CATVQDSPGELFF. CDR3 DNA sequence: TGTGCCACGGTACAGGACAGTCCCGGGGAGCTGTTTTTT.

The chain joins TRBV3-1 (or the pseudogene TRBV3-2) to TRBJ2-7; 12 positions match TRBD2. The V gene end was trimmed by 2 bases and the J gene end by 2 bases; junction bases not matched to a gene: 7. The CDR3 totals 17 residues. Germline values: CDR1 LGHDT, CDR2 YNNKEL (reference sequence). The CDR3 DNA reads as TGTGCCAGCAGCCAACCTAGAGGACTAGCGGGGACCTACGAGCAGTACTTC. Its translation is CASSQPRGLAGTYEQYF.

The chain joins TRBV20-1 to TRBJ2-7; 11 bases map to TRBD1. Germline values: CDR1 DFQATT, CDR2 SNEGSKA (reference sequence). CDR3 length: 15 amino acids. Trimming at V came to 3 bases and at J to 2 bases, leaving 6 bases not matched to a gene. As DNA, the CDR3 is TGCAGTGCTAGTGACCCGGGACAGGGGGCCTACGAGCAGTACTTC. Translating gives CSASDPGQGAYEQYF.

The J gene is TRBJ2-3, the V gene TRBV7-6; the match to TRBD2 covers 8 bases. Germline trimming cut 2 bases from V and 1 base from J; bases unmatched to any gene: 5. There are 16 residues in the CDR3. Germline V gives CDR1 SGHVS, CDR2 FNYEAQ. CDR3 protein: CASSLTAGGGTDTQYF. CDR3 coding DNA: TGTGCCAGCAGCTTAACCGCGGGGGGTGGCACAGATACGCAGTATTTT.

The chain is built from TRBV19 and TRBJ1-4; 7 positions agree with TRBD1. This CDR3 has 14 amino acids. From germline, CDR1 is LNHDA and CDR2 SQIVND (reference sequence). V dropped 4 bases and J dropped 8; count of bases not matched to a gene: 7. In DNA, the CDR3 is TGTGCCAGTAGTAGTGACAGGGCGTACGAAAAACTGTTTTTT. Amino acids: CASSSDRAYEKLFF.

The chain employs TRBV5-1 and TRBJ1-1; tentative D call: TRBD1 (6 bases). Trimming cost V 2 bases and J 6 bases, with 17 bases left between them. CDR3 length equals 15 residues. The germline V gene has CDR1 SGHRS and CDR2 YFSETQ. In DNA, the CDR3 is TGCGCCAGCAGCTTCGGTTTCGGCAGGGGCCCTGAAGCTTTCTTT. Translation gives CASSFGFGRGPEAFF.

The CDR3, as DNA: TGTGCCACCAGTGATCCCGAACTGGGGGGGTTCACCGGGGAGCTGTTTTTT. This sequence encodes CATSDPELGGFTGELFF. The chain recombines TRBV24-1 with TRBJ2-2; TRBD2 matches at 7 bases. The CDR3 is 17 residues long. The junction had 10 bases not matched to a gene; V was cut back by 3 bases and J by 4 bases. Germline CDR1 reads KGHDR; CDR2 reads SFDVKD.

The J gene is TRBJ1-2, the V gene TRBV6-5, with D possibly being TRBD1 (6 bases). The CDR3 spans 12 residues. Per the germline V gene, CDR1 is MNHEY and CDR2 is SVGAGI. Trimming stripped 7 bases from V and 4 bases from J, with 10 bases between. The chain's CDR3 is CASTQDSYGYTF. The CDR3 DNA is TGTGCCAGCACTCAGGACAGCTATGGCTACACCTTC.

The chain links TRBV15 to TRBJ2-3, with D hard to call. Trimming pared 8 bases from V and 4 bases from J, leaving 16 bases between. CDR1 LNHNV and CDR2 YYDKDF come from the germline V gene (reference sequence). CDR3 length: 14 residues. CDR3 DNA: TGTGCCACCTCAAACGGTAATCCTGCAGATACGCAGTATTTT. This encodes CATSNGNPADTQYF.

The chain uses TRBV3-1 (or the pseudogene TRBV3-2) and TRBJ1-1, with D perhaps TRBD1 (6 bases). The V gene's germline CDR1 is LGHDT and CDR2 YNNKEL (reference sequence). The V end was cut by 4 bases, the J end by 1 base, with 10 bases between. The CDR3 spans 14 residues. The CDR3 DNA reads TGTGCCAGCAGCCGTGGGGGCCCGAACACTGAAGCTTTCTTT. It encodes CASSRGGPNTEAFF.

The chain combines TRBV30 with TRBJ1-2, with 10 bases matching TRBD1. CDR3 length: 14 residues. The V segment lost 0 bases and the J segment 6 bases; nucleotides outside the gene matches: 4. Germline V gene lookup returns CDR1 GTSNPN and CDR2 SVGIG (reference sequence). CDR3 sequence: CAWSVSDRGHGYTF. DNA for the CDR3: TGTGCCTGGAGTGTATCCGACAGGGGGCATGGCTACACCTTC.

Comments on this clone: Other DNA sequences in this sample translate to the same CDR3. This sequence joins TRBV6-2 or TRBV6-3 and TRBJ2-1, with 8 bases fitting TRBD2. In germline, CDR1 is MNHEY, CDR2 SVGEGT. The CDR3 has 15 amino acids. Trimming cost V 6 bases and J 0 bases; bases outside gene matches: 4. The CDR3 nucleotides are TGTGCCAGCAGCCTACGGGGGGGCTCCTACAATGAGCAGTTCTTC. Translated: CASSLRGGSYNEQFF.

The chain links TRBV4-3 to TRBJ2-7; tentatively, D is TRBD2 (5 bases). In germline, CDR1 is LGHNA, CDR2 YSLEER. The CDR3 consists of 14 residues. The V and J ends lost 1 base and 5 bases respectively, with 12 bases between them. The DNA of the CDR3 is TGCGCCAGCAGCCAAGGTGGGCTAGCCGACGAGCAGTACTTC. Protein sequence: CASSQGGLADEQYF.